Listed below are T cell receptor beta chains from one sample, sequenced in a study of cytomegalovirus exposure and HLA in healthy donors. Produced via immunoSEQ multiplex PCR; TCRdb's table is partial and in-frame only. The repertoire holds fewer than 140,000 clones, with 71% as singletons. Input material: PBMCs. The receptors derive from a female donor in good health and CMV-seronegative. The CDR3 runs from the conserved cysteine through the conserved F or W. The D gene is left open where the match is weak. Part of the rows lack a size; the others show once, few, many or a class for expanded clones.

j_call,d_call,v_call,clone_size,cdr3_nt,cdr3_aa
TRBJ1-1,.,TRBV15,.,TGTGCCACCAGCAGACGGGAGATGAACACTGAAGCTTTCTTT,CATSRREMNTEAFF
TRBJ1-2,.,TRBV6-1,.,TGTGCCAGCAGTGAAGCGGCCCGATATGGCTACACCTTC,CASSEAARYGYTF
TRBJ2-3,TRBD2,TRBV4-2,.,TGTGCCAGCAGCCAAGATGACCCAGCGGGAGGGGATACGCAGTATTTT,CASSQDDPAGGDTQYF
TRBJ2-7,TRBD1,TRBV28,.,TGTGCCAGCAGTTACAGGGGGCGCGGCTACGAGCAGTACTTC,CASSYRGRGYEQYF
TRBJ2-3,TRBD2,TRBV15,.,TGTGCCACCAGCAGAGGGACTAGCGGGAGCACAGATACGCAGTATTTT,CATSRGTSGSTDTQYF
TRBJ2-2,TRBD2,TRBV5-1,once,TGCGCCAGCAGCTTGCTAGCGGGAATAGGGCCCGGGGAGCTGTTTTTT,CASSLLAGIGPGELFF
TRBJ2-3,.,TRBV27,.,TGTGCCAGCAGTTTTGCCAGGGAGGCGCCAGATACGCAGTATTTT,CASSFAREAPDTQYF
TRBJ2-7,TRBD2,TRBV6-5,few,TGTGCCAGCAGTTACTCGCCGGGAGGCCCCTACGAGCAGTACTTC,CASSYSPGGPYEQYF
TRBJ2-5,.,TRBV10-3,.,TGTGCCATCAGCGCACGGTTAGGGAGCGAAGAGACCCAGTACTTC,CAISARLGSEETQYF
TRBJ2-1,.,TRBV29-1,.,TGCAGCGCAGCGGATTTGCTATACAATGAGCAGTTCTTC,CSAADLLYNEQFF